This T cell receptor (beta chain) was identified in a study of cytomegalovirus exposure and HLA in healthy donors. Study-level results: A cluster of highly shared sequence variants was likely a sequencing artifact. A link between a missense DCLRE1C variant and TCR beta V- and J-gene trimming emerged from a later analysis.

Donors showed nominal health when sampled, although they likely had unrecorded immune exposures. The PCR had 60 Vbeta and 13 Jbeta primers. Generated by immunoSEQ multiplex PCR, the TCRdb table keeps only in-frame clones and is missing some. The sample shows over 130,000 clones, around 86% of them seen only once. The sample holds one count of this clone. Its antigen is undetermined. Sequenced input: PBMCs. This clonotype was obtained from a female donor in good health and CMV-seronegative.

DNA for the CDR3: TGCGCCAGCACCGGGAGTCTCGACACCGGGGAGCTGTTTTTT. Residues: CASTGSLDTGELFF. The V call is TRBV4-1, the J call TRBJ2-2; D might be TRBD2 (6 bases). Germline V CDR1 and CDR2: MGHRA, YSYEKL. With 7 bases removed from V and 3 bases from J, the gap between germline ends came to 12 bases. CDR3 length: 14 residues.